This T cell receptor (beta chain) emerged from a study of shared clonotypes between healthy human individuals. Overall study results and limits: Deeper or shallower sequencing was expected to change how clonotypes are shared among donors. Sharing across four donors was highest in naive CD4 (around 5%) and lowest in memory CD8 (roughly 0.4%).

Concerning this clone itself: The target antigen is unknown.

CDR3 length equals 17 residues. Germline CDR1 and CDR2: SGHVS and FNYEAQ. The V segment lost 5 bases and the J segment 3 bases; nucleotides outside the gene matches: 13. TCRdb keeps only in-frame clones here, not all; method: immunoSEQ multiplex PCR. The sample lists more than 550,000 clones; roughly 72% were seen once. This TCR derives from a woman aged 30 to 39 in good health. The sample comprised memory CD4+ T cells sorted from blood. Subset here: CD45RA-negative fraction. This chain connects TRBV7-6 to TRBJ2-1; 7 positions agree with TRBD1. The CDR3 coding sequence is TGTGCCAGCAGCCTACGAGACAGGGCGAAGGGCTACAATGAGCAGTTCTTC. Amino acid sequence: CASSLRDRAKGYNEQFF.